The entry below gives a single TCR beta chain sequence along with its context. Its target is unknown. V lost 8 bases, J lost 11 bases, and 12 bases stayed unmatched. The CDR3 extends over 15 amino acids. Germline V gives CDR1 MNHEY, CDR2 SMNVEV (reference sequence). Here immunoSEQ multiplex PCR was the method, and the copy in TCRdb shows in-frame clones only, minus some. The table lists 100,000 to 150,000 clones, 85% to 95% of them singletons, with approximately 5.4% in the top ten. These data originate in a study of T cell responses to AZD1222 COVID-19 vaccine. Findings of the study overall: Baseline seropositives among AZD1222 recipients totaled only five or six.

The genes are TRBV27 and TRBJ2-1; 13 bases map to TRBD2. Sequences were derived from peripheral blood, sampled on day 0 of AZD1222 vaccination. The receptor was isolated from an adult in good health. This CDR3 is CASALRELAGGKQFF. CDR3 sequence (DNA): TGTGCCAGCGCGCTGAGGGAACTAGCGGGGGGGAAGCAGTTCTTC.